The following is a T cell receptor (beta chain) sequence with its context. Its target is unknown. The V and J ends lost 6 bases and 2 bases respectively, with 25 bases between them. From germline, CDR1 is MDHEN and CDR2 SYDVKM. The CDR3 extends over 18 amino acids. Sequencing was performed with immunoSEQ multiplex PCR; in TCRdb, only in-frame clones are kept and a portion is missing. Of around 2,000,000 clones listed, about 92% are singletons. This sample was taken from a study of shared clonotypes between healthy human individuals. Broader study findings: Sequencing depth was predicted to influence how clonotypes are shared among donors.

Naive CD8 populations comprised CD45RO-negative cells positively selected for CCR7, excluding terminally differentiated effector memory CD45RA+ cells. The clonotype was recovered from a man in his late teens or twenties in good health. Some clones in this sample may be carry-over from other donors' samples. The material sequenced was naive CD8+ T cells from PBMCs. V and J are TRBV28 and TRBJ1-1; D is ambiguous. CDR3 bases: TGTGCCAGCAGAACCTCGCGTTGGGCTCTACCCAAAAACACTGAAGCTTTCTTT. Encoded protein: CASRTSRWALPKNTEAFF.